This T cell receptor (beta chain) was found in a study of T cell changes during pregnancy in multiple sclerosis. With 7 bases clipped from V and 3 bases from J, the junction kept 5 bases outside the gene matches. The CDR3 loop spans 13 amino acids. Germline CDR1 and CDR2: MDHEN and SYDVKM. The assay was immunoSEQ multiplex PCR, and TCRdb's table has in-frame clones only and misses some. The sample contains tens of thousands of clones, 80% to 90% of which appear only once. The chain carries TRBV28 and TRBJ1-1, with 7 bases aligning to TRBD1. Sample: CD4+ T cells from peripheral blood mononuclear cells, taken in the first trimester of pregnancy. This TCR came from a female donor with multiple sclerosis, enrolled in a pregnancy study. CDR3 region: CASTVGQDTEAFF. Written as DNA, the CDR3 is TGTGCCAGCACCGTAGGACAGGACACTGAAGCTTTCTTT.